The 28 T cell receptor beta chains below come from one sample, sequenced in a study of T cell clonality in common variable immunodeficiency. Study-level points and caveats: Common variable immunodeficiency TCR beta sequences reportedly had fewer deletions and N-nucleotide insertions.

These receptors' antigens are unknown. Profiled with immunoSEQ multiplex PCR; TCRdb holds only in-frame clones, not every one. This sample has tens of thousands of clones, each found more than once. Sequences were obtained from peripheral blood mononuclear cells. The receptors here all came from a human donor with common variable immunodeficiency.

The sample holds many counts of this clone. The CDR3 is cut off 3 residues early in the read; its end comes from the germline J gene. This chain links TRBV7-6 with TRBJ1-1; TRBD1 agrees at 9 bases. With V trimmed by 3 bases and J by 6 bases, 5 bases remained unmatched. The CDR3 covers 14 residues. CDR1 SGHVS and CDR2 FNYEAQ come from the germline V gene. The DNA read from the CDR3 is TGTGCCAGCAGCTTGACAGGGACAGGGCCTGAA. This sequence encodes CASSLTGTGPE. The full CDR3 sequence reads CASSLTGTGPEAFF.

This clone was counted between two and nine times. The missing CDR3 end, 3 residues past where the read stops, is filled in from the germline J gene. This sequence joins TRBV5-6 and TRBJ1-1; D might be TRBD1 (6 bases). Germline-derived CDR1 and CDR2 are SGHDT and YYEEEE. Deletions cut 2 bases from V and 3 bases from J, with 8 bases between. This CDR3 region has 13 residues. The DNA read from the CDR3 is TGTGCCAGCAGCTTACCAGGGGACACTGAA. It translates to CASSLPGDTE. The entire CDR3 protein reads CASSLPGDTEAFF.

This clone was counted ten times or more. Germline and junction disagree at one end, which may indicate a read error. The read is 3 residues too short to cover the CDR3 end, so that end is filled in from the germline J gene. The chain couples TRBV18 to TRBJ1-1; D not certain. CDR3 length equals 14 residues. Germline lookup yields CDR1 KGHSH and CDR2 LQKENI. CDR3 DNA, as far as it was read: TGTGCCACCTCACCTTCGGTCGAAAAAACTGAA. This sequence encodes CATSPSVEKTE. The CDR3 in its entirety is CATSPSVEKTEAFF.

Comments on this clone: The observed sequence ends 3 residues before the CDR3 terminus, with the missing tail filled in from the germline J gene. The rearrangement uses TRBV2 and TRBJ1-5; perhaps TRBD1 as D (6 bases). This CDR3 is 14 amino acids long. The germline V gene encodes CDR1 SNHLY and CDR2 FYNNEI. Trimming took 2 bases from V and 4 from J, leaving 9 bases between them. The CDR3 bases that were read are TGTGCCAGCAGTGAACCCCAGGGGAATCAGCCC. It translates to CASSEPQGNQP. The whole CDR3 region reads CASSEPQGNQPQHF.

With respect to this clone: The CDR3 end is not reached by the read, which stops 3 residues before it; the germline J gene fills it in. The chain joins TRBV2 to TRBJ1-1; tentatively, D is TRBD1 (6 bases). Germline V gene lookup returns CDR1 SNHLY and CDR2 FYNNEI. There are 15 residues in the CDR3. Trimming shortened V by 4 bases and J by 2 bases, and 14 bases separated the two germline ends. Incomplete CDR3 DNA: TGTGCCAGCAGTGTGGGACCTGGGGGCAACACTGAA. Translation: CASSVGPGGNTE. In full, the CDR3 reads CASSVGPGGNTEAFF.

In regard to this clone: Coverage ceases 3 residues before the CDR3 finishes, and the germline J gene fills in the end. J is TRBJ2-7 and V is TRBV19; the D gene is possibly TRBD1 (6 bases). The V gene lost 11 bases and the J gene lost 1 base, with 15 bases spanning the gap. The CDR3 has 13 amino acids. Germline V gene sequence: CDR1 LNHDA, CDR2 SQIVND (reference sequence). The CDR3 loop reads CAGSHRVSYEQYF. The CDR3 bases that were read are TGTGCCGGATCACACAGGGTTTCCTACGAG.

This clone was observed many times. The read ends 3 residues before the CDR3 terminus; that terminus is restored from the germline J gene. The rearrangement uses TRBV6-2 or TRBV6-3 and TRBJ1-2, with 7 bases matching TRBD1. The germline V gene encodes CDR1 MNHEY and CDR2 SVGEGT. The CDR3 is 15 residues long. The CDR3 bases that were read are TGTGCCAGCAGTTACTCGGGACAGCCCTCGGGGGGC. This sequence encodes CASSYSGQPSGG. The entire CDR3 protein is CASSYSGQPSGGYTF.

A few counts support this clone. The read gets to within 3 residues of the CDR3 end, and the germline J gene fills in the rest. This chain links TRBV19 with TRBJ2-2; 7 bases agree with TRBD1. CDR1 is LNHDA, CDR2 SQIVND, per germline (reference sequence). The CDR3 loop spans 14 amino acids. Trimming at V came to 6 bases and at J to 7 bases, leaving 8 bases not matched to a gene. The CDR3 region is CASRMQGVRGELFF. The part of the CDR3 DNA that was read is TGTGCCAGTAGGATGCAGGGGGTCCGCGGGGAG. Drawing the rest from reference TRBV19 and TRBJ2-2, the complete variable domain is DGGITQSPKYLFRKEGQNVTLSCEQNLNHDAMYWYRQDPGQGLRLIYYSQIVNDFQKGDIAEGYSVSREKKESFPLTVTSAQKNPTAFYLCASRMQGVRGELFFGEGSRLTVL.

In its sample, this clone was seen a few times. The DNA ends 3 residues before the CDR3 does, and the rest of the CDR3 is filled in from the germline J gene. The chain combines TRBV19 with TRBJ1-5; D not certain. Germline lookup yields CDR1 LNHDA and CDR2 SQIVND (reference sequence). Trimming took off 2 bases at V and 7 bases at J, with 6 bases between the two ends. CDR3 length equals 12 residues. The CDR3 bases that were read are TGTGCCAGTAGTATAATCGGGCAGCCC. Translated: CASSIIGQP. The entire CDR3 protein is CASSIIGQPQHF. The whole variable domain, remainder taken from reference TRBV19 and TRBJ1-5, is DGGITQSPKYLFRKEGQNVTLSCEQNLNHDAMYWYRQDPGQGLRLIYYSQIVNDFQKGDIAEGYSVSREKKESFPLTVTSAQKNPTAFYLCASSIIGQPQHFGDGTRLSIL.

This clone has just a few counts. The DNA ends 3 residues before the CDR3 does, and the rest of the CDR3 is filled in from the germline J gene. The chain carries TRBV20-1 and TRBJ2-3, with TRBD2 matching 9 bases. V lost 1 base and J lost 5; bases outside the gene matches: 10. Germline V gene data show CDR1 as DFQATT and CDR2 as SNEGSKA (reference sequence). CDR3 length equals 16 residues. The CDR3 reads CSARAGGGGALDTQYF. The DNA read from the CDR3 is TGCAGTGCTAGAGCGGGAGGCGGGGGGGCCTTAGATACG.

This clone was recorded a few times. The CDR3 end is not reached by the read, which stops 3 residues before it; the germline J gene fills it in. This chain joins TRBV5-1 and TRBJ2-1, with a tentative D call TRBD2 (6 bases). CDR3 length: 16 amino acids. The V end was cut by 4 bases, the J end by 5 bases, with 19 bases between. Looked up from germline, CDR1 is SGHRS and CDR2 is YFSETQ. CDR3 in amino acids: CASSLVSVAVNNEQFF. The CDR3 bases that were read are TGCGCCAGCAGCCTCGTTTCGGTAGCGGTTAACAATGAG.

This clone was detected a few times. With the read ending 3 residues before the CDR3 end, the germline J gene is used to fill in that end. The chain combines TRBV7-3 with TRBJ2-1; perhaps TRBD2 as D (7 bases). This CDR3 region has 16 residues. CDR1 is SGHTA, CDR2 FQGTGA, per germline. Deletions cut 2 bases from V and 9 bases from J, with 20 bases between. Incomplete CDR3 DNA: TGTGCCAGCAGCTTATCGGCGGGGGCTGGGTGGGGTGAG. It encodes CASSLSAGAGWGE. In full, the CDR3 is CASSLSAGAGWGEQFF.

On this clone itself: The read finishes 3 residues shy of the CDR3 end, and the germline J gene is used to complete it. This chain connects TRBV10-2 to TRBJ2-1; 7 nucleotides agree with TRBD2. Germline-derived CDR1 and CDR2 are WSHSY and SAAADI. Trimming cost V 7 bases and J 2 bases; bases outside gene matches: 5. The CDR3 covers 14 residues. CDR3 DNA, as far as it was read: TGCGCCAGCATCCGGGGGGATACCTACAATGAG. It translates to CASIRGDTYNE. The whole CDR3 sequence reads CASIRGDTYNEQFF.

CDR3 amino acids: CASSLEGAGAGNTIYF. Incomplete CDR3 DNA: TGTGCCAGCAGCTTAGAAGGGGCAGGGGCCGGAAACACC. The V and J genes are TRBV7-8 and TRBJ1-3; TRBD1 is a possible D gene (6 bases). The read ends 3 residues shy of where the CDR3 ends; the end is completed using the germline J gene. Trimming stripped 1 base from V and 4 bases from J, with 14 bases between. Germline loops: CDR1 SGHVS, CDR2 FQNEAQ. This CDR3 contains 16 residues.

In regard to this clone: Read sequence stops 3 residues before the CDR3 end, and the germline J gene provides the missing end. The chain has TRBV7-7 and TRBJ2-3, with TRBD1 matching over 8 bases. The CDR3 extends over 17 amino acids. CDR1 SSHAT and CDR2 FNYEAQ come from the germline V gene (reference sequence). With 5 bases clipped from V and 0 bases from J, the junction kept 10 bases outside the gene matches. CDR3 residues: CASSPRQGRSSTDTQYF. The CDR3 DNA, read in part, is TGTGCCAGCAGCCCCCGACAGGGGAGGTCTAGCACAGATACG. The full variable domain, rest sourced from reference TRBV7-7 and TRBJ2-3, is GAGVSQSPRYKVTKRGQDVTLRCDPISSHATLYWYQQALGQGPEFLTYFNYEAQPDKSGLPSDRFSAERPEGSISTLTIQRTEQRDSAMYRCASSPRQGRSSTDTQYFGPGTRLTVL.

Ten or more counts support this clone. The read ends 3 residues early relative to the CDR3; the germline J gene fills the gap. V and J are TRBV18 and TRBJ2-1, with TRBD2 as a possible D gene (5 bases). CDR1 and CDR2 from the germline V gene are KGHSH and LQKENI. Trimming removed 1 base from V and 4 bases from J, with 14 bases in between. The CDR3 contains 16 residues. CDR3: CASSPLVLAEYNEQFF. The sequenced CDR3 bases are TGTGCCAGCTCACCACTAGTCCTAGCCGAATACAATGAG. The variable domain in full, with the rest retrieved from reference TRBV18 and TRBJ2-1, is NAGVMQNPRHLVRRRGQEARLRCSPMKGHSHVYWYRQLPEEGLKFMVYLQKENIIDESGMPKERFSAEFPKEGPSILRIQQVVRGDSAAYFCASSPLVLAEYNEQFFGPGTRLTVL.

The sample holds a few counts of this clone. Read data end 3 residues before the CDR3 end; the end is taken from the germline J gene. Distinct nucleotide sequences in the sample also encode this CDR3. The chain is built from TRBV6-2 or TRBV6-3 and TRBJ2-1; TRBD2 is a possible D gene (7 bases). This CDR3 is 15 amino acids long. Germline lookup yields CDR1 MNHEY and CDR2 SVGEGT. Trimming stripped 2 bases from V and 4 bases from J, with 12 bases between. The CDR3 bases that were read are TGTGCCAGCAGTTACGGAGGGGGGGGGTACAATGAG. Amino acids: CASSYGGGGYNE. The whole CDR3 protein is CASSYGGGGYNEQFF.

The sample holds many counts of this clone. CDR3 DNA, as far as it was read: TGCGCCAGCAGTGATAGCGGGGGGTCAGATACG. This translates into CASSDSGGSDT. The whole CDR3 sequence reads CASSDSGGSDTQYF. This rearrangement joins TRBV10-1 to TRBJ2-3; 10 nucleotides agree with TRBD2. The read terminates 3 residues before the CDR3 end, so the remaining end is supplied by the germline J gene. The length of the CDR3 is 14 residues. Germline trimming cut 3 bases from V and 4 bases from J; bases unmatched to any gene: 1. CDR1 and CDR2 from the germline V gene are WNHNN and SYGVQD (reference sequence).

This clone appeared many times. CDR3 DNA, as far as it was read: TGTGCCAGCAGTAGCGGGGGGGGCACAGATACG. This encodes CASSSGGGTDT. The full CDR3 reads CASSSGGGTDTQYF. The chain recombines TRBV6-2 or TRBV6-3 with TRBJ2-3; 10 bases agree with TRBD2. The CDR3 is cut off 3 residues early in the read; its end comes from the germline J gene. Germline values: CDR1 MNHEY, CDR2 SVGEGT. Germline trimming cut 5 bases from V and 1 base from J; bases unmatched to any gene: 0. The CDR3 is 14 amino acids.

This clone occurred many times. The read falls 3 residues short of the CDR3 end, and the missing part is taken from the germline J gene. This chain connects TRBV19 to TRBJ2-4; D possibly corresponds to TRBD1 (6 bases). The germline gives CDR1 LNHDA, CDR2 SQIVND (reference sequence). There are 13 residues in the CDR3. Trimming left V 5 bases short and J 4 bases short, with 9 bases between. The CDR3 bases that were read are TGTGCCAGTAGTCCTGGACAGAAAAACATT. Protein: CASSPGQKNI. The entire CDR3 protein reads CASSPGQKNIQYF.

There are a few counts of this clone. The read halts 3 residues ahead of the CDR3 end, with the missing end drawn from the germline J gene. The V gene is TRBV19, the J gene TRBJ1-6; D is uncertain. Trimming took off 3 bases at V and 10 bases at J, with 7 bases between the two ends. Germline CDR1 reads LNHDA; CDR2 reads SQIVND (reference sequence). The CDR3 is 12 residues long. CDR3 region: CASSIVGSPLHF. CDR3 DNA (partial): TGTGCCAGTAGTATTGTCGGGTCACCC.

This clone was counted many times. The sequenced fragment ends 3 residues before the CDR3 boundary, so the rest is inferred from the germline J gene. The chain carries TRBV18 and TRBJ2-7; D is undetermined. Trimming pared 3 bases from V and 2 bases from J, leaving 8 bases between. Germline V gene lookup returns CDR1 KGHSH and CDR2 LQKENI. The CDR3 has 13 residues. The CDR3 here is CASSPGSTYEQYF. CDR3 bases read: TGTGCCAGCTCACCGGGCAGTACCTACGAG.

This clone was detected only a few times. The CDR3 goes on 3 residues after the read ends, and that part is filled in from the germline J gene. The chain employs TRBV19 and TRBJ2-1, with D possibly matching TRBD1 (8 bases). Trimming cost V 5 bases and J 7 bases, with 18 bases left between them. Germline lookup yields CDR1 LNHDA and CDR2 SQIVND (reference sequence). CDR3 length: 15 amino acids. The sequenced part of the CDR3 DNA is TGTGCCAGTAGTCAGGGGGGGGACAGGTATAATGAG. It translates to CASSQGGDRYNE. The entire CDR3 protein reads CASSQGGDRYNEQFF.

Notes on this clone: The read falls 3 residues short of the CDR3 end, and the missing part is taken from the germline J gene. The chain has TRBV19 and TRBJ2-4; TRBD2 might be the D (7 bases). This CDR3 spans 14 amino acids. Deletions cut 7 bases from V and 3 bases from J, with 13 bases between. Germline V CDR1 and CDR2: LNHDA, SQIVND (reference sequence). The sequenced part of the CDR3 DNA is TGTGCCAGTACCGTAAGGGGGGGCAAAAACATT. This translates into CASTVRGGKNI. The whole CDR3 sequence is CASTVRGGKNIQYF.

This clone came up a few times. Read sequence stops 3 residues before the CDR3 end, and the germline J gene provides the missing end. The chain links TRBV19 to TRBJ1-2; the match to TRBD1 covers 9 bases. Losses at the gene ends were 3 bases for V and 5 bases for J; bases not matched to a gene: 4. Germline V gene data show CDR1 as LNHDA and CDR2 as SQIVND (reference sequence). The CDR3 contains 14 residues. The part of the CDR3 DNA that was read is TGTGCCAGTAGTATCACCGGGACAGGGTATGGC. It translates to CASSITGTGYG. The complete CDR3 protein is CASSITGTGYGYTF.

This clone was detected ten times or more. The CDR3 extends 3 residues past the end of the read, so its final part is completed from the germline J gene. The J gene is TRBJ2-2, the V gene TRBV18; D is ambiguous. The CDR3 runs to 13 residues. V shed 5 bases and J shed 0 bases, with 4 bases lying between them. From germline, CDR1 is KGHSH and CDR2 LQKENI. The CDR3 sequence: CASSFANTGELFF. The CDR3 bases that were read are TGTGCCAGCTCATTCGCGAACACCGGGGAG.

As to this clone: Read data end 3 residues before the CDR3 end; the end is taken from the germline J gene. The chain carries TRBV19 and TRBJ1-5; 9 bases are a match to TRBD1. This CDR3 contains 15 residues. Trimming took 6 bases from V and 6 from J; bases not matched to a gene: 9. Germline values: CDR1 LNHDA, CDR2 SQIVND (reference sequence). The sequenced part of the CDR3 DNA is TGTGCCAGTAGGGGGTTGCGGACAGGGGTTCAGCCC. Its translation is CASRGLRTGVQP. The full CDR3 protein reads CASRGLRTGVQPQHF.

About this clone itself: The CDR3 end falls 3 residues outside the read, so it is completed with the germline J gene. The V and J genes are TRBV7-2 and TRBJ2-7; D gene unclear. The CDR3 sequence is 12 residues long. Trimming took 0 bases from V and 5 from J, leaving 5 bases between them. Germline CDR1 is SGHTA and CDR2 is FQGNSA. CDR3 DNA (partial): TGTGCCAGCAGCTTAGCGTTCGACGAG. It is translated as CASSLAFDE. The full CDR3 protein reads CASSLAFDEQYF.